This T cell receptor (beta chain) was sequenced during a study of graft-versus-host responses after intestinal transplantation. Study details: Tacrolimus plus steroids were given to all recipients for approximately three years, preceded by anti-thymocyte globulin induction.

On this clone itself: Its antigen is undetermined.

Whole-study results and caveats: GvH clones were identified in recipient marrow, with some first appearing in ileum or blood.

Germline V lookup: CDR1 SGHRS, CDR2 YFSETQ. The CDR3 has 17 residues. The junction had 8 bases not matched to a gene; V was cut back by 3 bases and J by 7 bases. To release intraepithelial and lamina propria lymphocytes, the graft tissue was processed. Data came from immunoSEQ multiplex PCR; TCRdb stores just in-frame clones and leaves some out. The sample yields around 18,000 clones, 82% seen once. The TCR originated in a human patient who received an intestinal transplant, so some T cells may come from the graft donor. The chain employs TRBV5-1 and TRBJ2-2; 14 nucleotides match TRBD2. Specimen: ileum tissue, collected 17 days after transplant. The CDR3 nucleotides read TGCGCCAGCAGCTCGGGACTAGCGGGAGAGGTCGTCGGGGAGCTGTTTTTT. Protein sequence: CASSSGLAGEVVGELFF. The entire variable domain, with the rest obtained from reference TRBV5-1 and TRBJ2-2, is as follows: KAGVTQTPRYLIKTRGQQVTLSCSPISGHRSVSWYQQTPGQGLQFLFEYFSETQRNKGNFPGRFSGRQFSNSRSEMNVSTLELGDSALYLCASSSGLAGEVVGELFFGEGSRLTVL.